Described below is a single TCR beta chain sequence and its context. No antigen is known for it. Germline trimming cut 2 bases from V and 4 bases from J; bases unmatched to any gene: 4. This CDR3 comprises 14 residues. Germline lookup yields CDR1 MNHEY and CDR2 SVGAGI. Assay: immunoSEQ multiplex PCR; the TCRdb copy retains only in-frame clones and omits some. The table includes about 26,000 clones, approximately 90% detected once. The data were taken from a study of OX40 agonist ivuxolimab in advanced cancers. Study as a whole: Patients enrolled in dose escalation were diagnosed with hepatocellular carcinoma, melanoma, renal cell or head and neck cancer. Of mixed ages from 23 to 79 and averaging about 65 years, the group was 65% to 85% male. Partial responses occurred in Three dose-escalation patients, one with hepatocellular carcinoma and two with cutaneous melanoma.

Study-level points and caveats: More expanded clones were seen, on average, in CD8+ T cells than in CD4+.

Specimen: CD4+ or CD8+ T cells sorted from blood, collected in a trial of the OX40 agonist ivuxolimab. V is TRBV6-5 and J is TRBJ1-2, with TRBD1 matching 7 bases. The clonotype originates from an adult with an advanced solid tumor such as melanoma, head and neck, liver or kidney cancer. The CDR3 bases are TGTGCCAGCAGTTACCCCCGGGACAGCTATGGCTACACCTTC. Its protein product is CASSYPRDSYGYTF.